The present T cell receptor beta chain was sequenced within a study of spatial heterogeneity in lung cancer. Whole-study results and caveats: Expanded intratumoral alpha and beta TCR counts tracked tumor mutation counts.

Time point: sample taken at primary tumor resection. CDR3 size: 13 residues. The ends were cut back, 2 bases at V and 8 bases at J, with 12 bases in the middle. CDR1 and CDR2 (germline): MDHEN, SYDVKM. From the 5' RACE reads, TCRdb called clonotypes with MiXCR, one entry per CDR3 protein. The sample holds approximately 8,800 distinct CDR3 sequences, around 13% seen once. This clonotype was seen repeatedly, ten times or more. What it recognizes is unknown. This beta chain was picked up by a library intended for alpha chains and is off target, so its count carries little meaning. The clonotype comes from a male donor with early-stage non-small cell lung cancer. Here the sequenced sample was lung tumor tissue, taken at surgery. This chain uses TRBV28 with TRBJ1-2; possibly TRBD1 for D (6 bases). CDR3 sequence reads: CASSLEGGRGYTF. CDR3 in DNA: TGTGCCAGCAGTTTAGAAGGGGGAAGGGGCTACACCTTC.